This is a list of T cell receptor beta chains from one sample in a study of blood T cells in healthy people across ages. Using its own MiXCR run on the 5' RACE reads, TCRdb lists one record per CDR3 protein. Counted here are about 690,000 distinct CDR3 sequences, approximately 40% occurring once; the ten biggest clones make up about 30%. Sequenced input: blood. Source of these receptors: a man older than 75 in good health. Both conserved end residues are part of each CDR3. The D gene is left open where the match is weak. The listing skips clone size in some rows; elsewhere it reads once, few, many or a size class.

TRBJ1-2 TRBV2 15 - few TGTGCCAGCATTCGGGACCCCTCTCTCAACTATGGCTACACCTTC CASIRDPSLNYGYTF
TRBJ2-6 TRBV4-1 17 - - TGCGCCAGCAGCCAAGATAGGGAGAGCGAGGGCCCAAACGTCCTGACTTTC CASSQDRESEGPNVLTF
TRBJ2-3 TRBV6-2/TRBV6-3 14 - - TGTGCCAGCAGTTGCGGGGCTAGCACAGATACGCAGTATTTT CASSCGASTDTQYF
TRBJ2-3 TRBV6-2/TRBV6-3 14 - - TGTGCCACCGGGGTGGGTCTAGCGACAGATACGCAGTATTTT CATGVGLATDTQYF
TRBJ2-3 TRBV7-3 16 TRBD2 few TGTGCCAGCAGCTTAGGGGTTCCTAGCGGCGTAGATACGCAGTATTTT CASSLGVPSGVDTQYF
TRBJ2-1 TRBV20-1 15 - - TGCAGTGCTAGAGATCCCTCTAAGGGACCCAATGAGCAGTTCTTC CSARDPSKGPNEQFF
TRBJ2-5 TRBV7-2 14 TRBD2 - TGTGCCAGCAGCTTAGGGGGGGGAGGACAGACCCAGTACTTC CASSLGGGGQTQYF
TRBJ2-1 TRBV6-2/TRBV6-3 12 - few TGTGCCAGCAGTCGCCCAACTAGGGAGCAGTTCTTC CASSRPTREQFF
TRBJ2-1 TRBV12-5 15 - - TGTGCTAGTGGTTTGGACCAGGGGCCCTACAATGAGCAGTTCTTC CASGLDQGPYNEQFF
TRBJ2-7 TRBV4-3 13 - - TGCGCCAGCAGCCGCTCGGGCTACAATGAGCAGTACTTC CASSRSGYNEQYF
TRBJ1-4 TRBV29-1 14 - - TGCAGCGTTGAAGCGAGTGGAACTAATGAAAAACTGTTTTTT CSVEASGTNEKLFF
TRBJ2-7 TRBV5-4 14 - few TGTGCCAGCAAGAGGGGTTCCCCTGGGTACGAGCAGTACTTC CASKRGSPGYEQYF
TRBJ2-5 TRBV4-2 16 - few TGTGCCAGCAGCCAAGATGGAGATAGCGGTCTGCAGACCCAGTACTTC CASSQDGDSGLQTQYF
TRBJ2-7 TRBV15 19 TRBD2 few TGTGCCACCAGCAGAGATCGACGAGCGGGGGGGGCCGAGGTCTACGAGCAGTACTTC CATSRDRRAGGAEVYEQYF
TRBJ2-1 TRBV20-1 14 - - TGCAGTGCTGGAACCGGGACGGGGAAAAATGAGCAGTTCTTC CSAGTGTGKNEQFF
TRBJ2-5 TRBV6-1 16 TRBD1 - TGTGCCAGCAGTGTTGGTATGGGACAGAACCAAGAGACCCAGTACTTC CASSVGMGQNQETQYF
TRBJ2-1 TRBV6-2/TRBV6-3 17 TRBD2 - TGTGCCAGCAGTAGGGGACTAGCGGGAATTCGGGGCAATGAGCAGTTCTTC CASSRGLAGIRGNEQFF
TRBJ1-1 TRBV5-1 14 TRBD1 once TGCGCCAGCAGCGGGGGACAGGGACACACTGAAGCTTTCTTT CASSGGQGHTEAFF
TRBJ2-7 TRBV20-1 15 TRBD2 few TGCAGTGCAAATAATAGACTAGCGGGCTCCTACGAGCAGTACTTC CSANNRLAGSYEQYF
TRBJ2-3 TRBV7-2 16 - many TGTGCCAGCAGCCTAGATCGTAGGGGTAGCACAGATACGCAGTATTTT CASSLDRRGSTDTQYF
TRBJ1-4 TRBV5-1 16 - - TGCGCCAGCAGCCTTGAATTAGGCAGGGGAAAGGAAAAACTGTTTTTT CASSLELGRGKEKLFF
TRBJ2-7 TRBV7-8 15 TRBD2 few TGTGCCAGCAGCTTAGTGGGCCCCCGGGGGGACGAGCAGTACTTC CASSLVGPRGDEQYF